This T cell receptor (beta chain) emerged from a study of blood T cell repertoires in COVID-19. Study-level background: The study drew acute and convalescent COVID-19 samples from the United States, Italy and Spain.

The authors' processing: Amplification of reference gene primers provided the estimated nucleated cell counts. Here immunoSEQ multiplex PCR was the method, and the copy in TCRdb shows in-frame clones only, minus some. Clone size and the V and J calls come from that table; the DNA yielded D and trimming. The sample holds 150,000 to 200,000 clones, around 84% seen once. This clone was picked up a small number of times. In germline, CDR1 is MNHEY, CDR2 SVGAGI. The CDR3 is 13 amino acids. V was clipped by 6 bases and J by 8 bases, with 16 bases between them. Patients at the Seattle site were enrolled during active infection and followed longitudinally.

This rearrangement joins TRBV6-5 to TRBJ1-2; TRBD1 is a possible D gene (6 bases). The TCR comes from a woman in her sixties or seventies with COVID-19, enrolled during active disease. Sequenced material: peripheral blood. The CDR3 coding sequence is TGTGCCAGCAGGCCCGGGACATCGGAAGGCTACACCTTC. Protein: CASRPGTSEGYTF.